These T cell receptor beta chains were read from a single sample in a study of OX40 agonist ivuxolimab in advanced cancers. TCRdb's copy holds only in-frame clones and misses some; the assay was immunoSEQ multiplex PCR. The data contain about 19,000 clones, around 83% of them singletons. The source was CD4+ or CD8+ T cells sorted from blood, collected in a trial of the OX40 agonist ivuxolimab. These receptors originate from an adult with an advanced solid tumor such as melanoma, head and neck, liver or kidney cancer. CDR3s include the opening cysteine and the closing phenylalanine or tryptophan. D genes are given only for firm matches. The size entry is marked missing in some rows and otherwise reads once, few, many or a size class.

v_gene	j_gene	d_gene	abundance	CDR3nt	CDR3aa
TRBV6-1	TRBJ1-1	NA	NA	TGTGCCAGCACCGAAACCGCAGCGTCTGAAGCTTTCTTT	CASTETAASEAFF
TRBV19	TRBJ2-1	TRBD2	once	TGTGCCAGTAGTATGTTAGCGGGAGGGTACAATGAGCAGTTCTTC	CASSMLAGGYNEQFF
TRBV9	TRBJ2-5	NA	NA	TGTGCCAGCAGTCCCGGGTCGGGGCAAGAGACCCAGTACTTC	CASSPGSGQETQYF
TRBV6-9	TRBJ2-7	TRBD1	NA	TGTGCCAGCAGTGCCGGGACAGCTACCTACGAGCAGTACTTC	CASSAGTATYEQYF
TRBV2	TRBJ1-3	NA	NA	TGTGCCAGTGCCCGGGAAGGTTCTGGAAACACCATATATTTT	CASAREGSGNTIYF
TRBV5-6	TRBJ2-2	TRBD2	once	TGTGCCAGCAGCCGCCGGGAGGGGCTTTATACCGGGGAGCTGTTTTTT	CASSRREGLYTGELFF
TRBV7-9	TRBJ1-1	TRBD1	NA	TGTGCCAGCAGCATTACCAGGGGGCTGGGCACTGAAGCTTTCTTT	CASSITRGLGTEAFF
TRBV5-4	TRBJ2-5	NA	NA	TGTGCCAGCGGTCCCTTGCCAGGACGCACTCGGGAGACCCAGTACTTC	CASGPLPGRTRETQYF
TRBV4-2	TRBJ2-3	NA	NA	TGTGCCAGCAGCCCCCGGGCGATAGATACGCAGTATTTT	CASSPRAIDTQYF
TRBV7-3	TRBJ2-1	TRBD2	NA	TGTGCCAGCAGCTGGGGACTAGCGAAATACAATGAGCAGTTCTTC	CASSWGLAKYNEQFF
TRBV28	TRBJ1-5	NA	NA	TGTGCCAGCAGTTTATACAGCTATAGCTTCAATCAGCCCCAGCATTTT	CASSLYSYSFNQPQHF
TRBV5-1	TRBJ1-1	NA	NA	TGCGCCAGCAGCTCCAAACCCAGGAACACTGAAGCTTTCTTT	CASSSKPRNTEAFF
TRBV27	TRBJ2-1	TRBD2	NA	TGTGCCAGCAGTACCTATAGCGGGAGGGGCGATGAGCAGTTCTTC	CASSTYSGRGDEQFF
TRBV15	TRBJ2-7	TRBD1	few	TGTGCCACCAGCAGAGGGGACAGAGTAGAGCAGTACTTC	CATSRGDRVEQYF
TRBV6-6	TRBJ1-5	NA	NA	TGTGCCAGCAACCCGGGGATCGGCCAGCCCCAGCATTTT	CASNPGIGQPQHF
TRBV5-8	TRBJ1-5	TRBD1	NA	TGTGCCAGCAGCCAGACAGGGGGGTCCAATCAGCCCCAGCATTTT	CASSQTGGSNQPQHF
TRBV6-1	TRBJ2-1	TRBD2	NA	TGTGCCAGCACGAGAACGGGAGGGCCTCTGAATGAGCAGTTCTTC	CASTRTGGPLNEQFF
TRBV4-1	TRBJ2-7	TRBD1	NA	TGCGCCAGCAGCCCAATGACAGGGGGTGGCTACGAGCAGTACTTC	CASSPMTGGGYEQYF
TRBV13	TRBJ2-2	NA	NA	TGTGCCAGCAGCCTCCAGACTAGGTCCCACACCGGGGAGCTGTTTTTT	CASSLQTRSHTGELFF
TRBV6-4	TRBJ2-7	TRBD2	NA	TGTGCCAGCCCGCGCAGGGAGGGTTCGATCTACGAGCAGTACTTC	CASPRREGSIYEQYF
TRBV6-6	TRBJ2-1	TRBD2	NA	TGTGCCAGCAGTTACCCGCGGGAGGGCCTCGGTGAGCAGTTCTTC	CASSYPREGLGEQFF
TRBV27	TRBJ1-5	NA	NA	TGTGCCAGCAGTTCCCTCGGTGAACAGCCCCAGCATTTT	CASSSLGEQPQHF
TRBV7-2	TRBJ2-5	TRBD1	NA	TGTGCCAGCAGCTTAGTTCAGGCAGGGGGCGAAGAGACCCAGTACTTC	CASSLVQAGGEETQYF
TRBV18	TRBJ2-5	TRBD1	once	TGTGCCAGCTCACCATATCCAGGGGGAGAAGAGACCCAGTACTTC	CASSPYPGGEETQYF
TRBV7-9	TRBJ2-7	NA	NA	TGTGCCAGCAGCTTAGTCCAGGAATCCTACGAGCAGTACTTC	CASSLVQESYEQYF
TRBV6-6	TRBJ1-1	NA	NA	TGTGCCAGCAGGGAGGGGAACACTGAAGCTTTCTTT	CASREGNTEAFF
TRBV11-1	TRBJ2-7	NA	NA	TGTGCCAGCAGCTTGGGGTCCTACGAGCAGTACTTC	CASSLGSYEQYF
TRBV7-3	TRBJ2-1	NA	NA	TGTGCCAGCAGCCTAAGGCCGGCAGGGAATGGAGATGAGCAGTTCTTC	CASSLRPAGNGDEQFF
TRBV4-3	TRBJ2-3	TRBD2	NA	TGCGCCAGCAGCCGTGGCGGGACTAGCGGGACAGATACGCAGTATTTT	CASSRGGTSGTDTQYF
TRBV18	TRBJ1-6	NA	NA	TGTGCCAGCTCACCCGTAGGGTCCTACCCTCTCCACTTT	CASSPVGSYPLHF
TRBV5-1	TRBJ2-7	TRBD1	NA	TGCGCCAGCAGCCACATTATGGGACAGACCTTCTACGAGCAGTACTTC	CASSHIMGQTFYEQYF
TRBV7-2	TRBJ2-7	NA	NA	TGTGCCAGCAGCGAACAATACGAGCAGTACTTC	CASSEQYEQYF
TRBV10-1	TRBJ1-1	TRBD1	NA	TGCGCCAGCAGGGGGGACAGGGGAGAGGATGAAGCTTTCTTT	CASRGDRGEDEAFF
TRBV7-9	TRBJ2-7	NA	NA	TGTGCCAGCAGCTTCGGACAGTTGGGCGAGCAGTACTTC	CASSFGQLGEQYF
TRBV10-3	TRBJ2-7	NA	NA	TGTGCCATTAAAAAAGGACATGACTCCTACGAGCAGTACTTC	CAIKKGHDSYEQYF
TRBV13	TRBJ2-7	TRBD1	once	TGTGCCAGCAGCTTAGAGACAGGGGGCGAGGGGGAGCAGTACTTC	CASSLETGGEGEQYF
TRBV11-2	TRBJ1-1	NA	NA	TGTGCCAGCAGCCAACCGAGGGGTATGAACACTGAAGCTTTCTTT	CASSQPRGMNTEAFF
TRBV10-3	TRBJ2-7	TRBD2	NA	TGTGCCATCCCAGCGGGAGAGGGGTCCTACGAGCAGTACTTC	CAIPAGEGSYEQYF
TRBV7-9	TRBJ1-2	NA	NA	TGTGCCAGCAGCTTAGCCACGGGGAACTATGGCTACACCTTC	CASSLATGNYGYTF
TRBV9	TRBJ2-7	NA	medium-sized	TGTGCCAGCAGCGTAGCGCCAGGGGACTCCTACGAGCAGTACTTC	CASSVAPGDSYEQYF
TRBV30	TRBJ2-2	TRBD2	NA	TGCGGACTCGAGGGAGGGCCCGGGGAGCTGTTTTTT	CGLEGGPGELFF
TRBV6-5	TRBJ2-2	TRBD2	once	TGTGCCAGCAGTGGGCTAGCGGGAGGGGGCGGGGAGCTGTTTTTT	CASSGLAGGGGELFF
TRBV29-1	TRBJ1-6	NA	NA	TGCAGCGTTGAAGATTTCTCAGGGGAGAGGAATTCACCCCTCCACTTT	CSVEDFSGERNSPLHF
TRBV6-6	TRBJ1-5	NA	NA	TGTGCCAGCAGTTACAGCAGTTCCCAGCATTTT	CASSYSSSQHF
TRBV7-9	TRBJ2-5	NA	NA	TGTGCCAGCAGCCCACCGGCCCCGAGGCGAGTCCAAGAGACCCAGTACTTC	CASSPPAPRRVQETQYF
TRBV30	TRBJ2-5	NA	NA	TGTGCCTGGAGGGAAACAGGGCCCCAAGAGACCCAGTACTTC	CAWRETGPQETQYF
TRBV11-2	TRBJ2-3	TRBD1	NA	TGTGCCAGCAGCCCGACGATTACAGGGGGCAGAGATACGCAGTATTTT	CASSPTITGGRDTQYF
TRBV2	TRBJ2-3	NA	NA	TGTGCCAGCAGCCACCCCGCGGGGGCCGGAGATACGCAGTATTTT	CASSHPAGAGDTQYF
TRBV4-2	TRBJ2-7	TRBD2	NA	TGTGCCAGCAGCCACTGGACTAGCGGGGCGCCGTCCCCCTACGAGCAGTACTTC	CASSHWTSGAPSPYEQYF
TRBV4-3	TRBJ2-3	TRBD1	NA	TGCGCCAGCAGCCCTAGACAGGGAACAGATACGCAGTATTTT	CASSPRQGTDTQYF
TRBV6-5	TRBJ2-7	NA	NA	TGTGCCAGCAGTTACGCAGGGGGGGGTTACGAGCAGTACTTC	CASSYAGGGYEQYF
TRBV27	TRBJ1-5	TRBD1	few	TGTGCCAGCAGTCCCTGGACAGGGTTCGGAAATCAGCCCCAGCATTTT	CASSPWTGFGNQPQHF
TRBV6-1	TRBJ1-6	NA	NA	TGTGCCAGCAGCGGACCCAGATATTCACCCCTCCACTTT	CASSGPRYSPLHF
TRBV6-1	TRBJ1-1	NA	NA	TGTGCCAGCAGATTTTCAGGACGCACTGAAGCTTTCTTT	CASRFSGRTEAFF
TRBV7-3	TRBJ2-1	TRBD2	NA	TGTGCCAGCAGCTTACCCGCGGGAGTGGGGGATGAGCAGTTCTTC	CASSLPAGVGDEQFF